The TCR beta chain described here comes from a study of persistence of HIV-infected CD4 T cells. Cells were stimulated with overlapping HIV-1 Gag 15-mer peptides. Responding CD4+ T cells were sorted by upregulation of both CD40 ligand and CD69. Donors had undetectable plasma HIV-1 RNA, under 50 copies/mL, for 4+ years. CD4+ T cell counts exceeded 400 cells/uL; CMV serology was positive. For this clone: Its antigen remains unknown.

Sequencing used immunoSEQ version 4 in survey mode. This table comes from immunoSEQ multiplex PCR, and its TCRdb copy is limited to in-frame clones, with some not included. The sample has some 23,000 clones; around two thirds are singletons. The study, taken as a whole, reports: Bulk TCR data could not be restricted to HIV-1-infected CMV-responding cells.

CDR1 is MDHEN and CDR2 is SYDVKM in the germline V gene. V was pared by 6 bases and J by 4 bases, with 3 bases of the junction left unmatched. This CDR3 region has 12 residues. The sample here was CD4+ T cells sorted from PBMCs after roughly 18-hour stimulation, taken from a patient who received antiretroviral therapy. This TCR was recovered from an adult man with HIV who was CMV-seropositive. This chain joins TRBV28 and TRBJ2-7; the match to TRBD1 covers 7 bases. The CDR3: CASRKQGYEQYF. The CDR3 DNA follows: TGTGCCAGCAGGAAACAGGGGTACGAGCAGTACTTC.